This T cell receptor beta chain was sequenced for a study of cytomegalovirus exposure and HLA in healthy donors. Whole-study results and caveats: The classifier reportedly diagnosed cytomegalovirus status with high specificity and sensitivity. Confirmation was obtained in vitro that three CMV-associated chains are specific for CMV antigens.

Notes on this clone: Its specificity is not known.

Losses at the gene ends were 1 base for V and 1 base for J; bases not matched to a gene: 7. CDR1 and CDR2 from the germline V gene are SGHNT and YYREEE (reference sequence). The CDR3 runs 17 residues. Sequencing used immunoSEQ multiplex PCR; TCRdb keeps in-frame clones, though not all of them. In the table there are about 220,000 clones, about nine tenths of which are singletons. The origin of this receptor is a woman aged 18-29 years in good health and CMV-seronegative. The chain employs TRBV5-4 and TRBJ1-1; 10 bases are shared with TRBD1. The sequencing sample was made of PBMCs. The CDR3, as DNA: TGTGCCAGCAGCTTGTACGACAGGGGGCCCTCGAACACTGAAGCTTTCTTT. Translated: CASSLYDRGPSNTEAFF.